These 7 T cell receptor beta chains were all obtained from the same sample, sequenced in a study of T cell repertoires in cytomegalovirus infection. Their antigens are not known. In TCRdb, the reads were re-called with MiXCR into one record per CDR3 protein. Here the sample spans 750,000 to 900,000 distinct CDR3 sequences, approximately 32% being singletons. Sample: cultured CD8+ T cells from PBMCs, taken from culture after CMV antigen stimulation. The receptors were sampled from a human donor in good health (CMV status not recorded). Some clones in this sample may be carry-over from other donors' samples.

This clonotype has a count of ten or more. The chain couples TRBV6-5 to TRBJ2-1, with D possibly matching TRBD2 (6 bases). This CDR3 contains 16 residues. CDR1 and CDR2 from the germline V gene are MNHEY and SVGAGI. The V gene lost 0 bases and the J gene lost 4 bases, with 13 bases spanning the gap. The CDR3 region is CASSYSMSGEYNEQFF. In DNA, the CDR3 is TGTGCCAGCAGTTACTCGATGTCGGGAGAATACAATGAGCAGTTCTTC.

This clonotype has just a few counts. The chain has TRBV7-9 and TRBJ2-1; a possible D gene is TRBD2 (7 bases). Germline CDR1 reads SEHNR; CDR2 reads FQNEAQ (reference sequence). CDR3 length equals 14 residues. Trimming took off 3 bases at V and 9 bases at J, with 15 bases between the two ends. DNA of the CDR3: TGTGCCAGCAGCTTTATGGGCGGGGGCGGTGAGCAGTTCTTC. Translating it yields CASSFMGGGGEQFF.

The V and J genes are TRBV6-1 and TRBJ2-7, with 8 bases matching TRBD1. J lost 3 bases, V lost 6 bases, and 10 bases had no gene match. CDR3 length: 15 amino acids. Germline CDR1 reads MNHNS; CDR2 reads SASEGT. CDR3 coding DNA: TGTGCCAGCAGCCACAACCGGGACAGGATCTACGAGCAGTACTTC. It yields the protein CASSHNRDRIYEQYF.

This sequence joins TRBV6-5 and TRBJ2-7, with TRBD1 as a possible D gene (6 bases). V was clipped by 0 bases and J by 5 bases, with 20 bases between them. This CDR3 comprises 17 residues. From germline, CDR1 is MNHEY and CDR2 SVGAGI. In nucleotides, the CDR3 is TGTGCCAGCAGTTACTCGACAGGCTCAGGGTTTAGTCACGAGCAGTACTTC. This codes for CASSYSTGSGFSHEQYF.

This clonotype was counted at least ten times. V is TRBV7-2 and J is TRBJ1-6, with D perhaps TRBD1 (5 bases). V was cut by 5 bases and J by 4 bases, with 21 bases left in between. This CDR3 has 18 amino acids. Germline V lookup: CDR1 SGHTA, CDR2 FQGNSA. The CDR3 reads CASSPWVRDVIYNSPLHF. CDR3 sequence (DNA): TGTGCCAGCAGCCCTTGGGTACGGGACGTTATATATAATTCACCCCTCCACTTT.

In its sample, this clonotype was seen a few times. The chain uses TRBV20-1 and TRBJ2-7; no reliable D call. Germline CDR1 is DFQATT and CDR2 is SNEGSKA (reference sequence). The CDR3 is made up of 12 amino acids. The V end was cut by 7 bases, the J end by 5 bases, with 15 bases between. This chain's CDR3 is CSEDRRQDEQYV. CDR3 sequence (DNA): TGCAGTGAGGACCGCCGGCAGGACGAGCAGTACGTC.

V is TRBV6-4 and J is TRBJ2-3, with 12 bases fitting TRBD2. Germline lookup yields CDR1 MRHNA and CDR2 SNTAGT. The CDR3 length is 15 residues. V was pared by 8 bases and J by 0 bases, with 3 bases of the junction left unmatched. CDR3 region: CASASGGASTDTQYF. DNA for the CDR3: TGTGCCAGCGCTAGCGGGGGGGCTAGCACAGATACGCAGTATTTT.